This T cell receptor (beta chain) derives from a study of radiation and T cells in renal cell carcinoma. Study findings and constraints: Compared with controls, irradiated tumors showed greater TCR clonality. Tumor samples were small regions of approximately 0.93 g.

This CDR3 comprises 13 residues. The V end lost 8 bases, the J end lost 0 bases, and 9 bases lay between the germline ends. The V gene's germline CDR1 is KGHSH and CDR2 LQKENI. Treatment indicated: treatment-naive control, cytoreductive nephrectomy. Controls included a handful of female and fewer than twelve male donors, resected 2011 to 2014. The method was immunoSEQ multiplex PCR; TCRdb's version includes in-frame clones alone and lacks a portion of them. In the table there are about 14,000 clones, approximately 52% of which are singletons. This clone has more than one count but fewer than ten. The antigen is unknown.

The sequenced sample was tumor tissue, obtained from a patient whose treatment was nephrectomy without radiotherapy. The TCR was taken from a man in his forties or fifties with renal cell carcinoma. The V and J genes are TRBV18 and TRBJ2-3; D gene uncertain. CDR3 DNA: TGTGCCAGCACGGCGGAAAGCACAGATACGCAGTATTTT. It codes for CASTAESTDTQYF.